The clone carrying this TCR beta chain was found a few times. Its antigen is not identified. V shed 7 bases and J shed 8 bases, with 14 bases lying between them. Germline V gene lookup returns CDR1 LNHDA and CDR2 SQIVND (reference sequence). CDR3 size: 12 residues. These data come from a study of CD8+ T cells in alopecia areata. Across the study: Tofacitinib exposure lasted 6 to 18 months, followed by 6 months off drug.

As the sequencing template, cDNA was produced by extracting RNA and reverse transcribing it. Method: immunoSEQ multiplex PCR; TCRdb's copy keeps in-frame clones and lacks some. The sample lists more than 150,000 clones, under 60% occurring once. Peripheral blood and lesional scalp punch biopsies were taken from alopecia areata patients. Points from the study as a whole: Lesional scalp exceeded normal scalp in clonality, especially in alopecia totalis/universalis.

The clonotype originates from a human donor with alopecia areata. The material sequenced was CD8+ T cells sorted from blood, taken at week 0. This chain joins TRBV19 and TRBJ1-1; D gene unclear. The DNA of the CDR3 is TGTGCCAGTACCCTGGGCCCCTCGGAAGCTTTCTTT. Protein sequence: CASTLGPSEAFF.